Presented here are 11 T cell receptor beta chains from one specimen sequenced in a study of shared clonotypes between healthy human individuals. Method: immunoSEQ multiplex PCR; TCRdb's copy keeps in-frame clones and lacks some. Found here are some 680,000 clones, 73% of them singletons; the top ten hold roughly 2%. Sequenced: memory CD4+ T cells sorted from blood. As for subset: CD45RA-negative fraction. These receptors were taken from a woman in her twenties or thirties in good health.

The chain couples TRBV4-2 to TRBJ1-4; tentative D call: TRBD1 (6 bases). This CDR3 has 16 amino acids. In germline, CDR1 is LGHNA, CDR2 YNFKEQ. V shed 4 bases and J shed 7 bases, with 19 bases lying between them. The CDR3 nucleotides read TGTGCCAGCAGCCCCGGGGGGGCCGGTAGAGTTGAAAAACTGTTTTTT. It codes for CASSPGGAGRVEKLFF.

This clone occurred a few times. CDR3 nucleotide sequence: TGCGCCAGCAGCCCTGGACTAGCGGGAGGGGATGAGCAGTTCTTC. Residues: CASSPGLAGGDEQFF. This sequence joins TRBV5-1 and TRBJ2-1; 15 bases line up with TRBD2. The germline V gene encodes CDR1 SGHRS and CDR2 YFSETQ. The CDR3 spans 15 residues. Trimming at V came to 4 bases and at J to 8 bases, leaving 4 bases not matched to a gene.

The V and J genes are TRBV4-2 and TRBJ1-5; D is unresolved. The CDR3 covers 13 residues. Per the germline V gene, CDR1 is LGHNA and CDR2 is YNFKEQ. Trimming took off 1 base at V and 7 bases at J, with 8 bases between the two ends. The CDR3 sequence: CASSQGRIQPQHF. CDR3 nucleotides: TGTGCCAGCAGCCAAGGGAGGATACAGCCCCAGCATTTT.

The chain carries TRBV9 and TRBJ2-1, with D perhaps matching TRBD1 or TRBD2 (5 bases each). Germline values: CDR1 SGDLS, CDR2 YYNGEE. V was clipped by 5 bases and J by 9 bases, with 18 bases between them. This CDR3 comprises 14 residues. The CDR3 bases are TGTGCCAGCAGTGGGACCCGATTTTGGGGTGAGCAGTTCTTC. As protein: CASSGTRFWGEQFF. The variable domain in full, with the rest retrieved from reference TRBV9 and TRBJ2-1, is DSGVTQTPKHLITATGQRVTLRCSPRSGDLSVYWYQQSLDQGLQFLIQYYNGEERAKGNILERFSAQQFPDLHSELNLSSLELGDSALYFCASSGTRFWGEQFFGPGTRLTVL.

About this clone itself: Distinct nucleotide sequences in the sample also encode this CDR3. This chain joins TRBV6-1 and TRBJ1-5, with 10 positions matching TRBD1. The V segment lost 9 bases and the J segment 7 bases; nucleotides outside the gene matches: 6. Looked up from germline, CDR1 is MNHNS and CDR2 is SASEGT. CDR3 size: 13 residues. As DNA, the CDR3 is TGTGCCAGTACCGGGACAGGGGACCAGCCCCAGCATTTT. It specifies CASTGTGDQPQHF.

V gene TRBV10-3 combines with J gene TRBJ2-5, with D tentatively TRBD1 or TRBD2 (5 bases each). Germline V gene lookup returns CDR1 ENHRY and CDR2 SYGVKD. Trimming removed 10 bases from V and 1 base from J, with 16 bases in between. The CDR3 runs 14 residues. CDR3 DNA: TGTGCCACTTCCCGCCGGGACGTCCAAGAGACCCAGTACTTC. It is translated as CATSRRDVQETQYF.

The genes are TRBV27 and TRBJ1-2; D is unclear. Germline CDR1 MNHEY, CDR2 SMNVEV (reference sequence). The CDR3 has 16 residues. The V and J ends lost 0 bases and 3 bases respectively, with 14 bases between them. Written as DNA, the CDR3 is TGTGCCAGCAGTTTATCGTCGGAAGGGTGGGACTATGGCTACACCTTC. Translated: CASSLSSEGWDYGYTF.

This clone came up many times. The V gene is TRBV7-3, the J gene TRBJ2-7; 9 bases fit TRBD2. The V segment lost 4 bases and the J segment 9 bases; nucleotides outside the gene matches: 13. Per germline, CDR1 SGHTA and CDR2 FQGTGA. The CDR3 runs 15 residues. CDR3 in amino acids: CASSSIAGAPSSQYF. The DNA of the CDR3 is TGTGCCAGCAGCTCCATAGCGGGAGCCCCCTCGTCGCAGTACTTC.

The V gene is TRBV7-9, the J gene TRBJ2-2; D is uncertain. V gave up 2 bases and J gave up 7 bases, with 14 bases separating them. The CDR3 runs to 15 residues. The germline V gene has CDR1 SEHNR and CDR2 FQNEAQ (reference sequence). The CDR3 loop reads CASSLFRRDHGELFF. CDR3 bases: TGTGCCAGCAGCTTATTCCGGAGAGATCACGGGGAGCTGTTTTTT.

The V gene is TRBV9, the J gene TRBJ2-4; D possibly uses TRBD1 or TRBD2 (5 bases each). This CDR3 spans 15 amino acids. CDR1 is SGDLS, CDR2 YYNGEE, per germline. V dropped 3 bases and J dropped 5 bases, with 15 bases sitting between them. The CDR3 reads CASSGYGGPQNIQYF. DNA of the CDR3: TGTGCCAGCAGCGGGTATGGGGGTCCGCAAAACATTCAGTACTTC.

The V call is TRBV30, the J call TRBJ1-1; 8 bases line up with TRBD1. Germline V lookup: CDR1 GTSNPN, CDR2 SVGIG (reference sequence). Losses at the gene ends were 1 base for V and 7 bases for J; bases not matched to a gene: 8. CDR3 size: 14 residues. This chain's CDR3 is CAWSGHGTGYEAFF. DNA of the CDR3: TGTGCCTGGAGTGGACACGGGACAGGCTATGAAGCTTTCTTT.